These 16 T cell receptor beta chains share one sample of origin, sequenced in a study of human T cells and chemical hapten exposure. TCRdb redid the calling of the RACE reads with MiXCR, one entry per CDR3 protein. The repertoire consists of approximately 110,000 distinct CDR3 sequences, with about 10% occurring once and the leading ten covering around 3.4%. Time point here: patch test 1, 2 weeks after DPC sensitization. As to treatment: therapeutic diphenylcyclopropenone sensitization with weekly scalp DPC. Source: whole blood, taken in connection with sensitization to the hapten diphenylcyclopropenone (DPC). The source of these receptors is a woman between 40 and 50 years old with alopecia areata. Some clones in this sample may be carry-over from other donors' samples.

As regards this clonotype: A much larger clone lies a single base off, so this may be a read error. V gene TRBV11-2 combines with J gene TRBJ1-1; tentatively, D is TRBD1 (5 bases). V gave up 5 bases and J gave up 6 bases, with 22 bases separating them. Germline lookup yields CDR1 SGHAT and CDR2 FQNNGV. This CDR3 comprises 16 residues. The CDR3: CASSASAGTRDAEAFF. Written as DNA, the CDR3 is TGTGCCAGCAGCGCCTCAGCCGGGACCCGGGACGCTGAAGCTTTCTTT.

CDR3 DNA sequence: TGTGCCAGCAGCTTAGGACAGAGGAATTCACCCCTCCACTTT. Translating gives CASSLGQRNSPLHF. The V gene is TRBV11-2, the J gene TRBJ1-6; perhaps TRBD1 as D (5 bases). The CDR3 is 14 amino acids. V gave up 1 base and J gave up 7 bases, with 8 bases separating them. Germline CDR1 SGHAT, CDR2 FQNNGV.

This clonotype was observed many times. The chain links TRBV30 to TRBJ2-6; D is unclear. In germline, CDR1 is GTSNPN, CDR2 SVGIG (reference sequence). The CDR3 runs to 15 residues. Trimming pared 4 bases from V and 4 bases from J, leaving 14 bases between. The CDR3 coding sequence is TGTGCCTGGAAGTGGGCCCACGGAGGGGCCAACGTCCTGACTTTC. This encodes CAWKWAHGGANVLTF.

This chain joins TRBV12-3 or TRBV12-4 and TRBJ1-5; 8 bases are shared with TRBD1. The CDR3 consists of 19 residues. V shed 2 bases, J shed 0 bases, and the junction held 12 bases outside the gene matches. The CDR3, as DNA: TGTGCCAGCAGTTTAAGGCAGGGGGCTAACGAATATAGCAATCAGCCCCAGCATTTT. Its protein product is CASSLRQGANEYSNQPQHF.

This clonotype was detected many times. V gene TRBV12-3 or TRBV12-4 combines with J gene TRBJ1-4; D is uncertain. The V end was cut by 2 bases, the J end by 10 bases, with 14 bases between. The CDR3 has 14 residues. CDR3 in amino acids: CASSLSAGDRKLFF. The CDR3 bases are TGTGCCAGCAGTTTATCGGCGGGCGATCGAAAACTGTTTTTT.

The table lists this clonotype with many counts. The chain is built from TRBV7-9 and TRBJ2-7, with D maybe TRBD1 (7 bases). CDR1 SEHNR and CDR2 FQNEAQ come from the germline V gene (reference sequence). The CDR3 covers 13 residues. The germline V and J ends were trimmed by 8 bases and 2 bases, with 13 bases remaining between them. CDR3 DNA sequence: TGTGCCAGCTCCGCGGGACAGACCTACGAGCAGTACTTC. This gives the protein CASSAGQTYEQYF.

The rearrangement joins TRBV6-2 or TRBV6-3 to TRBJ2-7; tentatively, D is TRBD1 or TRBD2 (5 bases each). The ends were cut back, 5 bases at V and 2 bases at J, with 13 bases in the middle. The germline gives CDR1 MNHEY, CDR2 SVGEGT. CDR3 size: 14 residues. This CDR3 reads CASSRAGTPYEQYF. The CDR3 DNA follows: TGTGCCAGCAGTCGCGCCGGGACCCCCTACGAGCAGTACTTC.

This clonotype occurred a few times. The CDR3 DNA reads as TGTGCCAGCAGCGAAGTTCAACGGGACAGGGAGGCAGGCTACACCTTC. This sequence encodes CASSEVQRDREAGYTF. V usage is TRBV9 and J usage is TRBJ1-2; 9 nucleotides line up with TRBD1. The germline CDR1 and CDR2 sequences are SGDLS and YYNGEE. The J segment lost 8 bases and the V segment lost 3 bases, leaving 14 bases of the junction unmatched. This CDR3 region has 16 residues.

V usage is TRBV7-2 and J usage is TRBJ1-1, with D unclear. Germline V gives CDR1 SGHTA, CDR2 FQGNSA. V lost 5 bases, J lost 7 bases, and 14 bases lay in between. CDR3 length equals 13 residues. The CDR3 sequence is CASSLKMIFEAFF. The CDR3 DNA sequence: TGTGCCAGCAGCCTGAAAATGATATTTGAAGCTTTCTTT.

This clonotype came up many times. The chain has TRBV7-6 and TRBJ1-3; D is possibly TRBD1 (5 bases). In germline, CDR1 is SGHVS, CDR2 FNYEAQ. The CDR3 has 17 residues. Trimming removed 7 bases from V and 7 bases from J, with 26 bases in between. DNA for the CDR3: TGTGCCAGCATAAAGTCTGGGGGATACGGGAGCGGCAACACCATATATTTT. Encoded protein: CASIKSGGYGSGNTIYF.

This clonotype was detected a few times. The V call is TRBV28, the J call TRBJ2-4; TRBD1 matches 9 bases. The J segment lost 7 bases and the V segment lost 6 bases, leaving 1 base of the junction unmatched. The germline V gene encodes CDR1 MDHEN and CDR2 SYDVKM. The CDR3 is 12 amino acids. Here the CDR3 reads CASRGQGNIQYF. DNA of the CDR3: TGTGCCAGCAGAGGACAGGGGAACATTCAGTACTTC. The complete variable domain, with remaining parts taken from reference TRBV28 and TRBJ2-4, reads DVKVTQSSRYLVKRTGEKVFLECVQDMDHENMFWYRQDPGLGLRLIYFSYDVKMKEKGDIPEGYSVSREKKERFSLILESASTNQTSMYLCASRGQGNIQYFGAGTRLSVL.

The CDR3 bases are TGTGCCAGCAGTCTAGACAGGGGATGGGCTTTCTTT. Translated: CASSLDRGWAFF. This chain joins TRBV7-9 and TRBJ1-1; 8 bases map to TRBD1. The V gene end was trimmed by 6 bases and the J gene end by 11 bases; junction bases not matched to a gene: 8. This CDR3 is built from 12 residues. Germline lookup yields CDR1 SEHNR and CDR2 FQNEAQ (reference sequence).

This clonotype was seen a handful of times. For the CDR3, the DNA is TGTGCCAGCAGTCCTCATCAGGGAAGTACAACAGATACGCAGTATTTT. The encoded protein is CASSPHQGSTTDTQYF. This sequence joins TRBV12-3 or TRBV12-4 and TRBJ2-3, with a possible D match to TRBD1 (5 bases). The CDR3 loop spans 16 amino acids. Trimming took 5 bases from V and 3 from J, leaving 18 bases between them.

The sample holds a few counts of this clonotype. This sequence joins TRBV6-1 and TRBJ1-2; D perhaps matches TRBD1 (5 bases). The length of the CDR3 is 15 residues. V was pared by 1 base and J by 4 bases, with 13 bases between. The germline V gene has CDR1 MNHNS and CDR2 SASEGT. DNA for the CDR3: TGTGCCAGCAGTGAAGTGCCAGCGGGGCCCTATGGCTACACCTTC. Its protein product is CASSEVPAGPYGYTF.

This chain uses TRBV4-1 with TRBJ2-7; D is tentatively TRBD1 or TRBD2 (5 bases each). The CDR3 spans 14 residues. The V gene's germline CDR1 is MGHRA and CDR2 YSYEKL. V was trimmed by 4 bases and J by 2 bases, leaving 12 bases between them. As DNA, the CDR3 is TGCGCCAGCAGCCCGGGACCCGCAGCCTACGAGCAGTACTTC. It is translated as CASSPGPAAYEQYF.

This clonotype was counted a few times. The rearrangement uses TRBV4-3 and TRBJ1-4, with no clear D. In germline, CDR1 is LGHNA, CDR2 YSLEER. V lost 2 bases and J lost 8, with 12 bases in between. The CDR3 is 14 amino acids. CDR3 protein: CASSQYRRQEKLFF. CDR3 sequence (DNA): TGCGCCAGCAGCCAATACCGGAGGCAGGAAAAACTGTTTTTT.